The text below deals with one T cell receptor (beta chain). The sample belongs to a study of blood T cell repertoires in COVID-19. Study-wide background: In each case, the material was cDNA or gDNA derived from T cells, B-cell-depleted T cells, or PBMCs.

Participant ages covered about 18 to 100 years across 24 US areas. Cohort 3 donors counted as recovered after two negative PCRs, clearance, or resolved symptoms. This CDR3 is built from 17 residues. Germline V gene lookup returns CDR1 GTSNPN and CDR2 SVGIG (reference sequence). With V trimmed by 0 bases and J by 11 bases, 13 bases remained unmatched. Study processing details: Reference gene primers were amplified, and this amplification served to estimate nucleated cell counts. TCRdb's copy holds only in-frame clones and misses some; the assay was immunoSEQ multiplex PCR. Clone size and V and J calls were adopted from that table, with D and trimming inferred from the DNA. Among 330,000 or so clones listed, roughly 88% were seen once.

The rearrangement joins TRBV30 to TRBJ2-1; 13 bases are shared with TRBD2. This clonotype originated in a man under 40 who had recovered from COVID-19. Sequencing input: PBMCs or T cells enriched from blood (not recorded which). The CDR3 DNA is TGTGCCTGGAGTGTTCAGGGACTAGCGGGGACGGCACGCAAGCAGTTCTTC. Translating it yields CAWSVQGLAGTARKQFF.